Below, one T cell receptor (beta chain) is given with its context. This sample was included in a study of blood T cell repertoires in COVID-19. Whole-study context: Donors in the United States, Italy and Spain gave samples during acute or convalescent COVID-19. The cDNA or gDNA used as material had been derived from T cells, B-cell-depleted T cells, or PBMCs.

V shed 0 bases and J 4 bases; nucleotides not matched to a gene: 5. The germline V gene encodes CDR1 MNHEY and CDR2 SMNVEV (reference sequence). The CDR3 covers 15 residues. Authors' data handling: Amplification of reference gene primers was used by the study to estimate nucleated cell counts. Here immunoSEQ multiplex PCR was the method, and the copy in TCRdb shows in-frame clones only, minus some. From that table come the V and J calls and clone size; the DNA was used to work out D and trimming. The sample lists around 150,000 clones, around 90% occurring once. The source of this sequence is a human donor in a cohort sampled during active COVID-19. Sequences were obtained from peripheral blood. The genes are TRBV27 and TRBJ2-5, with 7 nucleotides matching TRBD2. The CDR3 DNA follows: TGTGCCAGCAGTTTATCGTTTAGCGGGCTAGAGACCCAGTACTTC. This translates into CASSLSFSGLETQYF.